These 10 T cell receptor beta chains were sequenced from one sample in a study of shared clonotypes between healthy human individuals. Measured with immunoSEQ multiplex PCR; TCRdb has only the in-frame clones, and not every one. The table shows approximately 500,000 clones, with 70% to 80% occurring only once. The source material was PBMCs. These receptors came from a middle-aged woman in good health. Some clones in this sample may be carry-over from other donors' samples.

Notes on this clone: This sample includes further DNA sequences coding for the same CDR3. The chain joins TRBV7-9 to TRBJ2-6; TRBD1 might be the D (6 bases). V lost 5 bases to trimming and J lost 2 bases, with 10 bases between them. From germline, CDR1 is SEHNR and CDR2 FQNEAQ (reference sequence). The CDR3 runs to 15 residues. CDR3 residues: CASSPPGAGANVLTF. CDR3 DNA sequence: TGTGCCAGCAGCCCCCCAGGGGCTGGGGCCAACGTCCTGACTTTC.

In this sample, this clone turned up once. The rearrangement joins TRBV7-9 to TRBJ1-1; 9 bases are a match to TRBD1. The germline V gene has CDR1 SEHNR and CDR2 FQNEAQ (reference sequence). The V segment lost 6 bases and the J segment 5 bases; nucleotides outside the gene matches: 13. This CDR3 comprises 16 residues. This CDR3 reads CASSEWTGVRGTEAFF. The CDR3 DNA reads as TGTGCCAGCAGTGAATGGACAGGGGTTAGGGGGACTGAAGCTTTCTTT.

The CDR3 region is CASSHFPADTQYF. For the CDR3, the DNA is TGTGCCAGCAGCCATTTCCCGGCGGATACGCAGTATTTT. The genes are TRBV7-3 and TRBJ2-3; D gene ambiguous. The CDR3 consists of 13 residues. Germline lookup yields CDR1 SGHTA and CDR2 FQGTGA. V gave up 5 bases and J gave up 6 bases, with 12 bases separating them.

The gene calls are TRBV30 and TRBJ1-2, with TRBD1 matching over 12 bases. The V segment lost 3 bases and the J segment 8 bases; nucleotides outside the gene matches: 10. CDR1 is GTSNPN and CDR2 is SVGIG in the germline V gene (reference sequence). The CDR3 runs 15 residues. CDR3 protein: CAWRTGTGGYSGYTF. CDR3 in DNA: TGTGCCTGGAGGACGGGGACAGGGGGCTATTCGGGCTACACCTTC.

Worth noting for this clone: Additional DNA sequences in this sample encode the identical CDR3. The chain employs TRBV13 and TRBJ1-2; TRBD1 might be the D (6 bases). Per the germline V gene, CDR1 is PRHDT and CDR2 is FYEKMQ (reference sequence). Trimming took 0 bases from V and 2 from J, leaving 7 bases between them. The CDR3 has 14 residues. As DNA, the CDR3 is TGTGCCAGCAGCTTAGGGACAGGCAACTATGGCTACACCTTC. Its translation is CASSLGTGNYGYTF.

This clone occurred once. This chain links TRBV13 with TRBJ2-5; D may be TRBD2 (6 bases). This CDR3 contains 13 residues. Trimming stripped 7 bases from V and 4 bases from J, with 13 bases between. Germline V gene lookup returns CDR1 PRHDT and CDR2 FYEKMQ (reference sequence). DNA for the CDR3: TGTGCCAGCACCCGGGACTTCGGAGAGACCCAGTACTTC. Protein product: CASTRDFGETQYF.

V usage is TRBV28 and J usage is TRBJ2-7; D ambiguous. The length of the CDR3 is 15 residues. Per the germline V gene, CDR1 is MDHEN and CDR2 is SYDVKM. The germline V and J ends were trimmed by 6 bases and 0 bases, with 15 bases remaining between them. This CDR3 reads CASSQTQVSSYEQYF. DNA for the CDR3: TGTGCCAGCAGCCAAACTCAGGTTAGCTCCTACGAGCAGTACTTC.

The V and J genes are TRBV4-1 and TRBJ2-5; 9 positions agree with TRBD1. The J segment lost 2 bases and the V segment lost 4 bases, leaving 8 bases of the junction unmatched. CDR3 length equals 16 residues. Germline V gene lookup returns CDR1 MGHRA and CDR2 YSYEKL. DNA of the CDR3: TGCGCCAGCAGCCTCTCGGACAGGGGAGGTCAAGAGACCCAGTACTTC. It yields the protein CASSLSDRGGQETQYF.

The V call is TRBV2, the J call TRBJ2-5; 8 bases map to TRBD1. The CDR3 sequence is 14 residues long. CDR1 and CDR2 from the germline V gene are SNHLY and FYNNEI. V trimming: 6 bases; J trimming: 4 bases; junction bases outside the gene matches: 7. The CDR3 DNA reads TGTGCCAGCAGCTCGGGACAGGAACTAGAGACCCAGTACTTC. It specifies CASSSGQELETQYF.

The gene calls are TRBV7-3 and TRBJ2-2; D may be TRBD2 (6 bases). V was trimmed by 1 base and J by 5 bases, leaving 11 bases between them. Germline CDR1 and CDR2: SGHTA and FQGTGA. This CDR3 contains 15 residues. The CDR3 sequence: CASSLSIRGTGELFF. CDR3 DNA sequence: TGTGCCAGCAGCTTAAGCATCCGGGGGACCGGGGAGCTGTTTTTT. Together with reference TRBV7-3 and TRBJ2-2, the CDR3 gives the full variable domain: GAGVSQTPSNKVTEKGKYVELRCDPISGHTALYWYRQSLGQGPEFLIYFQGTGAADDSGLPNDRFFAVRPEGSVSTLKIQRTERGDSAVYLCASSLSIRGTGELFFGEGSRLTVL.